A few counts support the clone carrying this T cell receptor beta chain. Its antigen is not identified. The data were taken from a study of T-cell memory formation after mild COVID-19. Looking at the study overall: Among the donors, TCR clusters were largely specific to each donor. Study-wide findings and caveats: Largely, contracting CD4+ clones fell within CM and EM, and contracting CD8+ clones within EMRA.

Germline CDR1 and CDR2: SGHRS and YFSETQ. Trimming removed 2 bases at V and 2 bases at J, with 14 bases between. The CDR3 spans 16 residues. Constant-segment primers were used for 5'RACE, and the resulting TCR alpha and TCR beta cDNA libraries carried sample barcodes and UMIs. TCRdb re-called the 5' RACE reads through MiXCR, storing one row per CDR3 protein. The repertoire holds roughly 450,000 distinct CDR3 sequences, with over 15% as singletons. The sample was PBMCs or a T cell subset sorted from them (not recorded which). This rearrangement joins TRBV5-1 to TRBJ1-5; D ambiguous. This receptor was taken from a man younger than 35 who had mild COVID-19 (a few samples of this study predate the infection). Cell type and time point are not known. The CDR3 reads CASSFGGSGGNQPQHF. The CDR3 DNA sequence: TGCGCCAGCAGCTTTGGAGGAAGTGGTGGCAATCAGCCCCAGCATTTT.